The clone carrying this T cell receptor (beta chain) was recorded a few times. Its matching antigen is unknown. The germline V gene encodes CDR1 SGHTS and CDR2 YDEGEE. V lost 3 bases and J 2 bases, leaving 12 bases between the germline ends. The CDR3 spans 14 residues. These data come from a study of T cell repertoires in cytomegalovirus infection. TCRdb itself ran the reads through MiXCR, one entry per CDR3 protein. The data hold 170,000 or so distinct CDR3 sequences, with about 18% observed a single time. General study results and limits: There were HLA-C-restricted CMV-specific TCR beta clonotypes dominating the ex vivo response.

The rearrangement uses TRBV5-8 and TRBJ2-7, with a tentative D call TRBD1 (6 bases). Input material: CD8+ T cells from PBMCs. The sequence came from a human donor in good health (CMV status not recorded). Some clones in this sample may be carry-over from other donors' samples. CDR3 sequence reads: CASSYGRDTYEQYF. CDR3 coding DNA: TGTGCCAGCAGCTACGGACGGGACACCTACGAGCAGTACTTC.